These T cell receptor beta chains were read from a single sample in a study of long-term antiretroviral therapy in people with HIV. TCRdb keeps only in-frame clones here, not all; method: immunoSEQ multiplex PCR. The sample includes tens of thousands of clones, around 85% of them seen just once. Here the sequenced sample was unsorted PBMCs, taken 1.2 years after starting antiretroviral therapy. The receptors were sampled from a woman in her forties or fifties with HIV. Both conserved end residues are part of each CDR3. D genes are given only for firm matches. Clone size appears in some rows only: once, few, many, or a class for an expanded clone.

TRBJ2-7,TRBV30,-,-,CALLDKASYEQYF,TGTGCCTTGCTGGACAAGGCCTCCTACGAGCAGTACTTC
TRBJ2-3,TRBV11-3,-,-,CASRGGDTQYF,TGTGCCAGCAGGGGAGGAGATACGCAGTATTTT
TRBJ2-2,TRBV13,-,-,CASSSSTGPTELFF,TGTGCCAGCAGCTCCTCGACAGGCCCCACGGAGCTGTTTTTT
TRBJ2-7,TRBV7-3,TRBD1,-,CASSLGDRGGGEQYF,TGTGCCAGCAGCTTAGGGGACAGGGGGGGAGGCGAGCAGTACTTC
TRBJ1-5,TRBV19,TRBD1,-,CASNSWTGVGQPQHF,TGTGCCAGTAACTCCTGGACAGGGGTCGGTCAGCCCCAGCATTTT
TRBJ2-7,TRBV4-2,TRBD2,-,CASSHIREGYYEQYF,TGTGCCAGCAGCCATATCAGGGAGGGGTACTACGAGCAGTACTTC
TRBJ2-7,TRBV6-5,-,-,CASRGGTGTREQYF,TGTGCCAGCAGGGGCGGGACAGGGACTAGAGAGCAGTACTTC
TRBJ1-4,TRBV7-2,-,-,CASSLVFASYEKLFF,TGTGCCAGCAGCTTAGTATTTGCCTCTTATGAAAAACTGTTTTTT
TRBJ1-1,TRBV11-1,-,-,CASSRLLTDTEAFF,TGTGCCAGCAGCCGACTTTTGACGGACACTGAAGCTTTCTTT
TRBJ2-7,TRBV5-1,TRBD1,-,CASSLLVRTGEPYEQYF,TGCGCCAGCAGCTTGCTGGTTCGGACAGGGGAACCGTACGAGCAGTACTTC
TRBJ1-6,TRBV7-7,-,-,CASSLVGQSSYNSPLHF,TGTGCTAGCAGCTTGGTAGGACAGAGCTCCTATAATTCACCCCTCCACTTT
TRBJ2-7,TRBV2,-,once,CASKPMGSGAYEQYF,TGTGCCAGCAAGCCCATGGGAAGTGGGGCCTACGAGCAGTACTTC
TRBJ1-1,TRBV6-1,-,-,CASRNTSGGKAFF,TGTGCCAGCAGGAACACGAGCGGGGGGAAAGCTTTCTTT
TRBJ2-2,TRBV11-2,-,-,CASSFRFANTGELFF,TGTGCCAGCAGCTTCCGGTTCGCGAACACCGGGGAGCTGTTTTTT
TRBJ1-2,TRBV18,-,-,CASRLRGGYTF,TGTGCCAGTAGACTCCGGGGCGGCTACACCTTC
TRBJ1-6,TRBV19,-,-,CASSLRDMGNSPLHF,TGTGCCAGTAGTCTCCGGGACATGGGGAATTCACCCCTCCACTTT